The sample holds a few counts of the clone carrying this T cell receptor beta chain. Its matching antigen is unknown. This CDR3 spans 17 amino acids. Germline V gene data show CDR1 as MNHNS and CDR2 as SASEGT. J was trimmed by 3 bases and V by 6 bases; bases with no gene match: 15. The data originate from a study of T-cell reconstitution after alpha-beta-depleted transplantation in children. Study outcomes and limitations: Approximately two months post-transplant, alpha-beta T cells reportedly originated from several hundred expanded graft clones.

Unique molecular identifiers were incorporated into the prepared TCRbeta library. TCRdb re-derived calls from the PCR reads in MiXCR, one entry per CDR3 protein. The sample includes 800,000 to 1,000,000 distinct CDR3 sequences, about 26% of them seen just once. The chain links TRBV6-1 to TRBJ2-3, with TRBD2 identical over 7 bases. The material sequenced was PBMCs, mostly from graft donor cells, taken 360 days after TCRalphabeta/CD19-depleted stem cell transplant. The TCR originated in a boy in the first two years of life who had a stem cell transplant for SCID, so the T cells may come from the graft donor. As DNA, the CDR3 is TGTGCCAGCAGACTAACGGGCCCGGGGGGTTGGACAGATACGCAGTATTTT. Translating it yields CASRLTGPGGWTDTQYF.